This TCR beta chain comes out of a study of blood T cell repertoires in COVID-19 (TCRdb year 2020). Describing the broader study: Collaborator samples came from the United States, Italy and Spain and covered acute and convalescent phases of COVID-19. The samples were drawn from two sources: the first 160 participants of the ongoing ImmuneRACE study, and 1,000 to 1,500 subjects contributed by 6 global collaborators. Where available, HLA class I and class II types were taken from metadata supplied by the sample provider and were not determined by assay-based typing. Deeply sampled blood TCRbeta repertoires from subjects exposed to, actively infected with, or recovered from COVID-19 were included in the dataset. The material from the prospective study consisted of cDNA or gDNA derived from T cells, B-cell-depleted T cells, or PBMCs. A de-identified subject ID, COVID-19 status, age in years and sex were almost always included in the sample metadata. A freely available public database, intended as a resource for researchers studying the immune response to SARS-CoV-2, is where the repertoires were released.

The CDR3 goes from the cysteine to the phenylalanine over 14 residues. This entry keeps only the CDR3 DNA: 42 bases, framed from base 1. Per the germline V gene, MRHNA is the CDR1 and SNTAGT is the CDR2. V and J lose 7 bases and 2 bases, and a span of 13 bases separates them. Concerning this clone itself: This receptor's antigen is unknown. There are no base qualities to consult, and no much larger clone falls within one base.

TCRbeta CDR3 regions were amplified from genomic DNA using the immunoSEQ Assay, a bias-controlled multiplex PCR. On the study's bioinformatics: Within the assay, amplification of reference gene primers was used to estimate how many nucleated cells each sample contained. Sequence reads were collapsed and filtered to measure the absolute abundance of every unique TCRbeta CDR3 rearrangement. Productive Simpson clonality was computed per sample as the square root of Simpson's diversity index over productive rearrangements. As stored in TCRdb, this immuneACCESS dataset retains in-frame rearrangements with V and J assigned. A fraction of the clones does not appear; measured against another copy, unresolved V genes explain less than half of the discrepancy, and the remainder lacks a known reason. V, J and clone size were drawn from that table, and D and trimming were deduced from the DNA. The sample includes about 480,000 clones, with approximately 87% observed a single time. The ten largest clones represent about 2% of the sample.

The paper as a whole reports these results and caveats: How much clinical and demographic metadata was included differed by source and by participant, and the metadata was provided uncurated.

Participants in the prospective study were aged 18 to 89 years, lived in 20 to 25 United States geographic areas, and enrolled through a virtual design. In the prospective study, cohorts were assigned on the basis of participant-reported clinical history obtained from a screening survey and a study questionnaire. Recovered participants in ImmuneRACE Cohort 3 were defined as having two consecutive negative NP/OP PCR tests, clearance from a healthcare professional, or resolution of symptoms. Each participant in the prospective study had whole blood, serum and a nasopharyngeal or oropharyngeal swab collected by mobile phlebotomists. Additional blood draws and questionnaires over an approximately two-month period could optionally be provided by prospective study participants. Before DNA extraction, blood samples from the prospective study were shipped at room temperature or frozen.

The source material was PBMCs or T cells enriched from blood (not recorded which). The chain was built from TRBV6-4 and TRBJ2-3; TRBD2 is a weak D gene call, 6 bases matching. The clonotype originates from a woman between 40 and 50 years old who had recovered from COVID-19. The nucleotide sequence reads TGTGCCAGCACCGTCAGGGACTTCACAGATACGCAGTATTTT. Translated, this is CASTVRDFTDTQYF.